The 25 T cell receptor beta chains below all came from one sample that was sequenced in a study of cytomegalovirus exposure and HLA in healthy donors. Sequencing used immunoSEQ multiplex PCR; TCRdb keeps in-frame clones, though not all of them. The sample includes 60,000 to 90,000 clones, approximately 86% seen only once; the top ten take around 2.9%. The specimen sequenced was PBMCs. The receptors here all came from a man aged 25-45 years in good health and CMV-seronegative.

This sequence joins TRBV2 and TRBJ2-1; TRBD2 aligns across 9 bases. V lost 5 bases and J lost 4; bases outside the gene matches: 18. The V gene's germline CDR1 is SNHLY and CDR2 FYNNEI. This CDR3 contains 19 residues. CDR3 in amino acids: CASSPRTSGTSPGYNEQFF. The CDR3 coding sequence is TGTGCCAGCAGTCCAAGGACTTCCGGGACTAGCCCGGGATACAATGAGCAGTTCTTC.

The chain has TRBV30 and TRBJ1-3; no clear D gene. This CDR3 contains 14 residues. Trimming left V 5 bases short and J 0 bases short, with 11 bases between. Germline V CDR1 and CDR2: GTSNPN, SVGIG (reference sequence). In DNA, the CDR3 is TGTGCCTGGGCCCGACTTAGCTCTGGAAACACCATATATTTT. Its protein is CAWARLSSGNTIYF.

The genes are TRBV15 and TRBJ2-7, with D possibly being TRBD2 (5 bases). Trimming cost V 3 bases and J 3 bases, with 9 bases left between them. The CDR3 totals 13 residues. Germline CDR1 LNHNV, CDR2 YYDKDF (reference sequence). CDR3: CATSSEGLYEQYF. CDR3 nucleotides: TGTGCCACCAGCAGTGAGGGCCTCTACGAGCAGTACTTC.

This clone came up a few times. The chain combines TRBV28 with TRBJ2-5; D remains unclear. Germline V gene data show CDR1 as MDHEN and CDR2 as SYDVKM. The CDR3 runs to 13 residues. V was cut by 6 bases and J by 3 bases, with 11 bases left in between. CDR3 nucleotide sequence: TGTGCCAGCAGCCCAGAGGCGGAAGAGACCCAGTACTTC. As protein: CASSPEAEETQYF.

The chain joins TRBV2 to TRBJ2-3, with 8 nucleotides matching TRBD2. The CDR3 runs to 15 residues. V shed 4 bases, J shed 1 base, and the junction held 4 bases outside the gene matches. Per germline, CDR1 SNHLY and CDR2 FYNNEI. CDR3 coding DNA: TGTGCCAGCAGTGTACGGGGGGGCGGCACAGATACGCAGTATTTT. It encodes CASSVRGGGTDTQYF.

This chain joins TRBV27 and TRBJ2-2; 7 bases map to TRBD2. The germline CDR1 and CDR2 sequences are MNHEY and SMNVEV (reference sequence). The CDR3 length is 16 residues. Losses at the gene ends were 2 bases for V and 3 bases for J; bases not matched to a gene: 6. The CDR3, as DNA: TGTGCCAGCAGTTTAGGAGCGGGAACCGACACCGGGGAGCTGTTTTTT. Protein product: CASSLGAGTDTGELFF.

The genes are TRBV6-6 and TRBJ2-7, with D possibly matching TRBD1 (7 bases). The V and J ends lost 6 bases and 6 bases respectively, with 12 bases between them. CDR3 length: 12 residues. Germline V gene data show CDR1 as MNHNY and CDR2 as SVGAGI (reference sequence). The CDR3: CASRSQGGEQYF. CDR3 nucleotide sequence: TGTGCCAGCAGATCGCAGGGGGGCGAGCAGTACTTC.

Here the CDR3 DNA reads TGCGCCAGCAGCCAAGATGCAGGTGGGTCGGACTACACCTTC. This translates into CASSQDAGGSDYTF. The rearrangement links TRBV4-3 to TRBJ1-2; D remains unclear. The germline V gene encodes CDR1 LGHNA and CDR2 YSLEER. Trimming shortened V by 0 bases and J by 10 bases, and 15 bases separated the two germline ends. CDR3 length equals 14 residues.

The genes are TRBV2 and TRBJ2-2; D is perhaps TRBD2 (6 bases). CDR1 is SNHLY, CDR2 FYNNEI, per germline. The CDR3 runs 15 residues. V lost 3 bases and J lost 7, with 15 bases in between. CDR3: CASSERASEIGELFF. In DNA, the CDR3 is TGTGCCAGCAGTGAGCGGGCTAGCGAGATCGGGGAGCTGTTTTTT.

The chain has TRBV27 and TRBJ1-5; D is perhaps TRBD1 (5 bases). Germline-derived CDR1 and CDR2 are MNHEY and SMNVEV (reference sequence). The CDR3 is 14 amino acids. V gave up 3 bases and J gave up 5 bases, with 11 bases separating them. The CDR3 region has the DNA TGTGCCAGCAGTTTTTGGGGGGAGGATCAGCCCCAGCATTTT. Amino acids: CASSFWGEDQPQHF.

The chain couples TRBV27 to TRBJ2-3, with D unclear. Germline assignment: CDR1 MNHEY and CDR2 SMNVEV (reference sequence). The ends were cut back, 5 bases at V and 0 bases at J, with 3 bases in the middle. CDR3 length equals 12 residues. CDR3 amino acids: CASSPSTDTQYF. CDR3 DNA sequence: TGTGCCAGCAGTCCAAGCACAGATACGCAGTATTTT.

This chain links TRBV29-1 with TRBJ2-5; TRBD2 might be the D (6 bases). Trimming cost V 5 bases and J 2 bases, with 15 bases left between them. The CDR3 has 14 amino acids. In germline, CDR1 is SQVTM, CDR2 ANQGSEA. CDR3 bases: TGCAGCGTTTCGACTTTCGGGGGACAAGAGACCCAGTACTTC. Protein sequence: CSVSTFGGQETQYF.

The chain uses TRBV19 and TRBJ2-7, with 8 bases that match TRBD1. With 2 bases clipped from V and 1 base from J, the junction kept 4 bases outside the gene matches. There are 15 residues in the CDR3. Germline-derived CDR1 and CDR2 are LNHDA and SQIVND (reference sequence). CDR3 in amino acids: CASSIRQGPSYEQYF. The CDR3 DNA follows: TGTGCCAGTAGTATAAGACAGGGGCCATCCTACGAGCAGTACTTC.

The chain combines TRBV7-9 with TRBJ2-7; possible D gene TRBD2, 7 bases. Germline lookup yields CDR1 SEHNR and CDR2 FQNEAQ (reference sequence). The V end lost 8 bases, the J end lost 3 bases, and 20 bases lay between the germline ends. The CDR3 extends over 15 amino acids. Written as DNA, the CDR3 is TGTGCCAGCGCCATGGGCGGGGGCGCGGTCTACGAGCAGTACTTC. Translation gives CASAMGGGAVYEQYF.

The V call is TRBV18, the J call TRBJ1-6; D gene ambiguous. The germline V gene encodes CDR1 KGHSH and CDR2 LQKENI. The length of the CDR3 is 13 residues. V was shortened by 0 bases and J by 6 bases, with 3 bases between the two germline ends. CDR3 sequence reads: CASSPPLNSPLHF. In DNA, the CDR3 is TGTGCCAGCTCACCACCCCTTAATTCACCCCTCCACTTT.

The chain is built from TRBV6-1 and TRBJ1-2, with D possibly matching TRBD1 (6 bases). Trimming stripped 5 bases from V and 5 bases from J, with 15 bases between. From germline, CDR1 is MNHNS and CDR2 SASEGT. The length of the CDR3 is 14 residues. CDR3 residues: CASSRSGVGYGYTF. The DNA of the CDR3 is TGTGCCAGCAGTAGATCAGGGGTAGGATATGGCTACACCTTC.

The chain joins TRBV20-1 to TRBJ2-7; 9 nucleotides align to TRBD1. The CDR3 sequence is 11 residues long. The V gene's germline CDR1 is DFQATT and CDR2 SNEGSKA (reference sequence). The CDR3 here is CGTGQGYEQYF. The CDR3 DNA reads TGCGGAACGGGACAGGGCTACGAGCAGTACTTC.

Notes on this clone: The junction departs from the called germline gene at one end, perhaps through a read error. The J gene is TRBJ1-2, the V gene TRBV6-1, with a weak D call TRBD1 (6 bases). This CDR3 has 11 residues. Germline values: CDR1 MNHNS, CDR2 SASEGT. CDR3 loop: CASSRGGPRVF. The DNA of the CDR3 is TGTGCCAGCAGCAGAGGGGGACCGAGAGTCTTC.

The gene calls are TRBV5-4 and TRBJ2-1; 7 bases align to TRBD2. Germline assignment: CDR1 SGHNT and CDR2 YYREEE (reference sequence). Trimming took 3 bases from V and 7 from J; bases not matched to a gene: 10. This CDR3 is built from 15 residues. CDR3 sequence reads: CASSSGRDYPNEQFF. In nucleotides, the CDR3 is TGTGCCAGCAGCTCCGGCCGGGACTATCCTAATGAGCAGTTCTTC. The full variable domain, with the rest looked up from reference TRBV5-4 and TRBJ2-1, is ETGVTQSPTHLIKTRGQQVTLRCSSQSGHNTVSWYQQALGQGPQFIFQYYREEENGRGNFPPRFSGLQFPNYSSELNVNALELDDSALYLCASSSGRDYPNEQFFGPGTRLTVL.

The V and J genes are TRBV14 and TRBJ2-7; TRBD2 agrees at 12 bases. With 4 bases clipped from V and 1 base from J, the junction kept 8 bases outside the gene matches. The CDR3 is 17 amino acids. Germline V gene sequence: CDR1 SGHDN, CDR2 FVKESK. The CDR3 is CASSRTTSGSLSYEQYV. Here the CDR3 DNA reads TGTGCCAGCAGCCGGACGACTAGCGGGAGTTTATCCTACGAGCAGTACGTC.

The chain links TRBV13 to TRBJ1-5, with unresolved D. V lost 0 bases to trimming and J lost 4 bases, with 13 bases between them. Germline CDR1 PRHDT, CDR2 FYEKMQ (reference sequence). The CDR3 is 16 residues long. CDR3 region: CASSLGLGERNQPQHF. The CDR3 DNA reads TGTGCCAGCAGCTTAGGCCTCGGTGAGAGGAATCAGCCCCAGCATTTT.

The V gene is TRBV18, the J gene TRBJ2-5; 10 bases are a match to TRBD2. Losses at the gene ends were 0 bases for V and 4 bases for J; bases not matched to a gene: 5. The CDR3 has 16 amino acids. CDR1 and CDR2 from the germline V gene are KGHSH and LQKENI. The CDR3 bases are TGTGCCAGCTCACCACCGAGTAGCGGGAGGTTAGAGACCCAGTACTTC. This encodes CASSPPSSGRLETQYF.

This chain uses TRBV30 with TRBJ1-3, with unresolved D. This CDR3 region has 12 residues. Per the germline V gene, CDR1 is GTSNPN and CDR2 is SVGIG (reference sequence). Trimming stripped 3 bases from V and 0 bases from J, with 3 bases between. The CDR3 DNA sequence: TGTGCCTGGAGATACTCTGGAAACACCATATATTTT. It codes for CAWRYSGNTIYF.

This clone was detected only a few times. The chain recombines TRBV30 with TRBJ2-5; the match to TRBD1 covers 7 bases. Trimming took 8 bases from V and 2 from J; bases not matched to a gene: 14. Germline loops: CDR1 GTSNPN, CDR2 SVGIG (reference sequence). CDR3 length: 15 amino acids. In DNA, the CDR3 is TGTGCCGGGACAGAACAACAGGGACCTCAAGAGACCCAGTACTTC. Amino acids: CAGTEQQGPQETQYF.

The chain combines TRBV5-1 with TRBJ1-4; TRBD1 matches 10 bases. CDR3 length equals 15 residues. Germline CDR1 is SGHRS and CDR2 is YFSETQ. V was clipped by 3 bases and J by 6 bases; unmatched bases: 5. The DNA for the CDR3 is TGCGCCAGCAGCTACGGACAGGGGGAGTATGAAAAACTGTTTTTT. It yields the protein CASSYGQGEYEKLFF.